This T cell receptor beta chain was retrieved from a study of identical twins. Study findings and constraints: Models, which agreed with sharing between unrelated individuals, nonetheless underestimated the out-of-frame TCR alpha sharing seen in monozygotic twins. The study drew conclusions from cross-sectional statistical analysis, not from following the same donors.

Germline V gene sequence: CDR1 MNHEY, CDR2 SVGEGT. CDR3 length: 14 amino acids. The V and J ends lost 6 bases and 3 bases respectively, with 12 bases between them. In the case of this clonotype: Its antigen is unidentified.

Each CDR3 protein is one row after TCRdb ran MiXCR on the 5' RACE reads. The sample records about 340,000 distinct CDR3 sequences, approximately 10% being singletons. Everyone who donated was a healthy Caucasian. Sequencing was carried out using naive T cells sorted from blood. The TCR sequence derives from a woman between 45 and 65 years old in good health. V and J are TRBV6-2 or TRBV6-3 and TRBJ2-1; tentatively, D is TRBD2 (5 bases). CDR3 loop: CASSYEGFYNEQFF. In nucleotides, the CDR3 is TGTGCCAGCAGCTATGAGGGCTTCTACAATGAGCAGTTCTTC.